The T cell receptor beta chain under discussion was sequenced for a study of blood T cell repertoires in COVID-19. Study at large: Samples representing acute and convalescent COVID-19 were sourced from the United States, Italy and Spain.

Clones were sequenced by immunoSEQ multiplex PCR, and TCRdb holds only the in-frame ones, with some missing. The sample comprises some 350,000 clones, roughly 87% of which are singletons, and 2.5% to 3% rests with the top ten. The age range of participants was about 18 to 95 years, with residence in about two dozen US areas. Participants' own reports of clinical history determined their cohort assignment. For recovered donors of Cohort 3, there were two negative PCRs, clearance, or symptom resolution. This clone has just a few counts. The V gene's germline CDR1 is LGHDT and CDR2 YNNKEL (reference sequence). CDR3 length: 13 residues. The V end lost 7 bases, the J end lost 2 bases, and 9 bases lay between the germline ends.

Sequenced material: PBMCs or T cells enriched from blood (not recorded which). V gene TRBV3-1 (or the pseudogene TRBV3-2) combines with J gene TRBJ2-1, with D unresolved. The receptor was isolated from a woman in her twenties or thirties who had recovered from COVID-19. DNA for the CDR3: TGTGCCAGCACAGCGTCGACCTACAATGAGCAGTTCTTC. As protein: CASTASTYNEQFF.